This TCR beta chain was recovered during a study of vaccination and CD4 T cells after COVID-19. Study outcomes and limitations: Median SARS-CoV-2-reactive clonotypes rose from about 22 to 38, not significantly.

Remarks on this clonotype: What it binds is unknown.

Sample treatment: approximately 10-day PBMC culture with coronavirus spike peptide pools or control peptides (ViraFEST assay). Cultured CD4+ T cell DNA underwent sequencing with the Oncomine TCR Beta short-read assay. In TCRdb, the PCR reads were re-called with MiXCR into one record per CDR3 protein. The sample has about 26,000 distinct CDR3 sequences, roughly 50% seen once. The V end lost 1 base, the J end lost 3 bases, and 7 bases lay between the germline ends. The germline V gene encodes CDR1 DFQATT and CDR2 SNEGSKA (reference sequence). The CDR3 is 13 amino acids. The V and J genes are TRBV20-1 and TRBJ1-3; D is possibly TRBD1 (5 bases). The input for sequencing was CD4+ T cells from blood, cultured in vitro, taken before SARS-CoV-2 vaccination. This clonotype was sampled from a human donor who received a COVID-19 vaccine. The DNA of the CDR3 is TGCAGTGCTAGAGCGGGGGATGGAAACACCATATATTTT. It is translated as CSARAGDGNTIYF.